The subject of this entry is one TCR beta chain. The antigen is not known. Assay used: immunoSEQ multiplex PCR; TCRdb lists only in-frame clones, some missing. The sample yields approximately 2,000,000 clones, 90% to 95% seen once. V shed 3 bases and J 1 base; nucleotides not matched to a gene: 10. Germline CDR1 reads LNHDA; CDR2 reads SQIVND (reference sequence). The CDR3 runs to 18 residues. This sample was taken from a study of shared clonotypes between healthy human individuals. General study results and limits: A few donors showed sharing of around 5% of naive CD4 clonotypes. Some clonotypes were shared by all four sorted-subset donors, while others were not shared. The non-shared ones had lower generation probabilities than the shared ones.

CD8 cells classed as naive were CD45RO-negative and positively selected for CCR7, excluding terminally differentiated effector memory CD45RA+ cells. The sequenced material came from naive CD8+ T cells from PBMCs. The TCR sequence derives from a man aged 18 to 35 in good health. Some clones in this sample may be carry-over from other donors' samples. The genes are TRBV19 and TRBJ2-7; 12 bases are a match to TRBD1. This CDR3 reads CASSIIRDRGPVSYEQYF. The CDR3 nucleotides read TGTGCCAGTAGTATTATCCGGGACAGGGGGCCAGTTTCCTACGAGCAGTACTTC.